Listed below are T cell receptor beta chains from one sample, sequenced in a study of HIV-infected children after antiretroviral therapy interruption. TCRdb ran MiXCR on the 3' RACE reads and lists one entry per CDR3 protein. The table has about 89,000 distinct CDR3 sequences, about 7% seen once. Here the sequenced sample was CD45RA+ CD4+ T cells from PBMCs, pooled from several time points, taken from a donor given antiretroviral therapy, either interrupted or continuous. The receptors shown here come from a pool of human donors with HIV. CDR3s include the opening cysteine and the closing phenylalanine or tryptophan. The D gene is left open where the match is weak. A row's size may be missing; if present it is once, few, many or a size class.

V	size	J	D	CDR3	DNA
TRBV7-3	many	TRBJ2-5	-	CASSSRTLGETQYF	TGTGCCAGCAGCTCGCGGACCCTCGGGGAGACCCAGTACTTC
TRBV12-3/TRBV12-4	-	TRBJ1-2	-	CASSPIRNYGYTF	TGTGCCAGCAGCCCTATCCGGAACTATGGCTACACCTTC
TRBV13	many	TRBJ1-1	TRBD1	CASSVDRASTEAFF	TGTGCCAGCAGCGTCGACAGGGCATCCACTGAAGCTTTCTTT
TRBV12-3/TRBV12-4	-	TRBJ2-3	-	CASSQVGNTQYF	TGTGCCAGCAGCCAGGTGGGGAATACGCAGTATTTT
TRBV19	many	TRBJ1-2	-	CASSYQGTIYGYTF	TGTGCCAGTAGCTACCAAGGGACAATCTATGGCTACACCTTC
TRBV29-1	many	TRBJ2-1	-	CSVGSDSYNEQFF	TGCAGCGTTGGGTCCGACTCCTACAATGAGCAGTTCTTC
TRBV12-3/TRBV12-4	-	TRBJ2-2	-	CASSSGTSGELFF	TGTGCCAGCAGTTCCGGGACATCCGGGGAGCTGTTTTTT
TRBV25-1	once	TRBJ2-2	TRBD1	CASSGDRAFNTGELFF	TGTGCCAGCAGTGGAGACAGGGCCTTTAACACCGGGGAGCTGTTTTTT
TRBV13	few	TRBJ2-2	-	CASSPSGVTPGSCFF	-
TRBV19	once	TRBJ2-7	-	CASSIRGTTFSYEQYF	TGTGCCAGTAGTATAAGGGGGACAACTTTCTCCTACGAGCAGTACTTC
TRBV7-9	many	TRBJ1-4	-	CASSFGALANEKLFF	TGTGCCAGCAGCTTCGGGGCCCTGGCTAATGAAAAACTGTTTTTT
TRBV12-3/TRBV12-4	few	TRBJ2-3	TRBD1	CASSSRTGYGRNTDTQYF	TGTGCCAGCAGTTCACGGACAGGGTACGGGCGAAACACAGATACGCAGTATTTT
TRBV2	many	TRBJ1-1	TRBD1	CASSPLGTGTNTEAFF	TGTGCCAGCAGCCCTCTAGGGACAGGGACGAACACTGAAGCTTTCTTT
TRBV23-1	many	TRBJ2-1	-	CASPSEDKQFF	TGCGCCAGCCCTAGCGAGGATAAGCAGTTCTTC
TRBV12-3/TRBV12-4	many	TRBJ2-7	-	CASSFEGVYEQYF	TGTGCCAGCAGTTTTGAGGGGGTCTACGAGCAGTACTTC
TRBV12-3/TRBV12-4	many	TRBJ2-1	TRBD2	CASRGRTSGGGEQFF	TGTGCCAGCAGGGGAAGGACTAGCGGGGGGGGTGAGCAGTTCTTC
TRBV3-1	many	TRBJ2-3	-	CASSQVTGDTQYF	TGTGCCAGCAGCCAGGTCACAGGAGATACGCAGTATTTT
TRBV18	many	TRBJ2-7	-	CASSPGVYEQYF	TGTGCCAGCTCACCAGGCGTTTACGAGCAGTACTTC
TRBV14	-	TRBJ2-1	-	CASSLNNNEQFF	TGTGCCAGCAGCCTAAACAACAATGAGCAGTTCTTC
TRBV28	many	TRBJ2-1	TRBD2	CASSLISGSGYNEQFF	TGTGCCAGCAGTTTAATCAGCGGGAGTGGCTACAATGAGCAGTTCTTC
TRBV12-3/TRBV12-4	many	TRBJ2-6	-	CASTLPTTGTTTSGANVLTF	TGTGCCAGCACCCTCCCAACGACCGGGACAACCACCTCTGGGGCCAACGTCCTGACTTTC
TRBV20-1	few	TRBJ1-2	-	CSAPVWGREDGYTF	TGCAGTGCCCCCGTATGGGGACGAGAGGATGGCTACACCTTC
TRBV2	many	TRBJ2-1	-	CASRASAYNEQFF	TGTGCCAGCAGGGCTAGCGCCTACAATGAGCAGTTCTTC
TRBV20-1	many	TRBJ2-7	TRBD1	CSARVGTGYEQYF	TGCAGTGCTAGAGTCGGGACAGGTTACGAGCAGTACTTC
TRBV19	many	TRBJ2-5	TRBD1	CASSIAGTEETQYF	TGTGCCAGTAGTATCGCCGGGACAGAAGAGACCCAGTACTTC
TRBV20-1	few	TRBJ2-5	-	CSASLTVQETQYF	TGCAGTGCTAGTCTCACAGTTCAAGAGACCCAGTACTTC
TRBV12-5	many	TRBJ1-5	TRBD1	CASALGQLNQPQHF	TGTGCTAGTGCCTTGGGACAGCTTAATCAGCCCCAGCATTTT
TRBV29-1	-	TRBJ1-2	TRBD1	CSVTTGFYGYTF	TGCAGCGTGACGACAGGGTTTTATGGCTACACCTTC
TRBV20-1	few	TRBJ1-5	TRBD1	CSAGTGVPNQPQHF	TGCAGTGCTGGGACAGGGGTTCCCAATCAGCCCCAGCATTTT
TRBV10-3	many	TRBJ2-5	-	CAISESTETQYF	TGTGCCATCAGTGAGTCCACAGAGACCCAGTACTTC
TRBV10-3	many	TRBJ2-1	-	CAIGRGRGEQFF	TGTGCCATCGGACGGGGTCGGGGGGAGCAGTTCTTC
TRBV19	few	TRBJ2-2	-	CASSILNTGELFF	TGTGCCAGTAGTATCTTGAACACCGGGGAGCTGTTTTTT
TRBV15	few	TRBJ1-1	-	CATSSPRGGRKEMYTEAFF	TGTGCCACCAGCAGTCCTAGGGGGGGGCGCAAGGAAATGTACACTGAAGCTTTCTTT
TRBV5-1	many	TRBJ2-5	-	CASSLAAGQETQYF	TGCGCCAGCAGCTTGGCGGCAGGCCAAGAGACCCAGTACTTC
TRBV7-9	-	TRBJ2-5	-	CASSLVSSSLPQETQYF	TGTGCCAGCAGCTTAGTTTCCTCCTCCCTGCCCCAAGAGACCCAGTACTTC
TRBV11-3	many	TRBJ1-1	-	CASSLKPNTEAFF	TGTGCCAGCAGCTTAAAGCCGAACACTGAAGCTTTCTTT
TRBV10-1	many	TRBJ2-7	-	CASSETGPYEQYF	TGCGCCAGCAGTGAGACAGGGCCCTACGAGCAGTACTTC
TRBV12-3/TRBV12-4	many	TRBJ1-1	-	CASSLNSWDIDTEAFF	TGTGCCAGCAGTTTAAATAGTTGGGACATAGATACTGAAGCTTTCTTT
TRBV5-1	many	TRBJ2-1	-	CASSITLSAFEQFF	TGCGCCAGCAGCATAACTCTGTCGGCTTTTGAGCAGTTCTTC
TRBV5-6	few	TRBJ2-7	-	CASTFNYEQYF	TGTGCCAGCACCTTTAACTACGAGCAGTACTTC
TRBV6-6	few	TRBJ1-5	-	CASSYQGYQLQHF	TGTGCCAGCAGTTACCAGGGATATCAGCTCCAGCATTTT
TRBV27	few	TRBJ2-3	-	CASSRQPPGLGGTDTQYF	TGTGCCAGCAGTCGACAGCCCCCCGGGCTAGGGGGCACAGATACGCAGTATTTT
TRBV20-1	many	TRBJ1-1	TRBD1	CSASRRGEDTEAFF	TGCAGTGCTAGCCGCAGGGGGGAAGACACTGAAGCTTTCTTT
TRBV6-6	many	TRBJ2-5	-	CASSQTTIETQYF	TGTGCCAGCAGCCAAACCACGATAGAGACCCAGTACTTC
TRBV7-2	many	TRBJ1-3	-	CASSFDRLTGNTIYF	TGTGCCAGCAGCTTTGACAGGTTAACTGGAAACACCATATATTTT
TRBV27	many	TRBJ2-7	-	CASRRDFSNEQYF	TGTGCCAGCAGAAGGGACTTCTCGAACGAGCAGTACTTC
TRBV19	many	TRBJ2-5	-	CASSIGQETQYF	TGTGCCAGTAGTATAGGACAAGAGACCCAGTACTTC
TRBV19	many	TRBJ2-7	-	CATSRSPGSYEQYF	TGTGCCACCAGCCGTTCCCCCGGGTCCTACGAGCAGTACTTC
TRBV21-1	-	TRBJ2-1	-	CASSSYEPGQFF	TGTGCCAGCAGCAGCTACGAACCGGGCCAGTTCTTC
TRBV29-1	few	TRBJ1-2	-	CSVDLAPRTGNYGYTF	TGCAGCGTTGACCTCGCGCCTCGGACGGGAAACTATGGCTACACCTTC
TRBV10-3	many	TRBJ1-6	TRBD1	CAISEDRDGSPLHF	TGTGCCATCAGTGAAGACAGGGACGGTTCACCCCTCCACTTT
TRBV10-2	few	TRBJ2-1	-	CASSGGLSYNEQFF	TGCGCCAGCAGTGGGGGTCTTTCCTACAATGAGCAGTTCTTC
TRBV4-1	many	TRBJ1-4	TRBD1	CASSQDSTGTGNEKLFF	TGCGCCAGCAGCCAGGACAGTACCGGGACAGGGAATGAAAAACTGTTTTTT
TRBV12-3/TRBV12-4	many	TRBJ2-5	TRBD2	CASRHGRPGLAGDPSPGETQYF	TGTGCCAGCAGACACGGACGACCGGGACTAGCGGGAGACCCGAGCCCAGGGGAGACCCAGTACTTC
TRBV5-4	many	TRBJ2-3	TRBD2	CASSSTSGRTDTQYF	TGTGCCAGCAGCTCGACTAGCGGACGCACAGATACGCAGTATTTT